This T cell receptor (beta chain) was sequenced during a study of CD8+ T cells in alopecia areata (dated by TCRdb to 2016 to 2019). As for the study more broadly: The treated patients, all with moderate-to-severe alopecia areata, were enrolled in an open-label pilot trial of oral tofacitinib given at 5 to 10 mg twice daily. Patients received tofacitinib for 6 to 18 months and were then followed off drug for 6 months to check for delayed response and recurrence. To study T cell clonal expansion in alopecia areata, the researchers applied high-throughput TCRbeta sequencing to both the C3H/HeJ mouse model and human patients. Human TCRbeta sequencing covered scalp tissue and sorted CD4+ and CD8+ peripheral blood T cells from patchy and totalis/universalis alopecia areata patients and healthy controls. Biopsies were taken from tofacitinib-treated patients at baseline and at 4 and 24 weeks of treatment, and a later scalp biopsy was taken in several of the tofacitinib-treated patients. Scalp clonality was compared among normal scalp (n=4), patchy alopecia areata scalp (n=8), and alopecia totalis/universalis scalp (n=8). RNA came from the PAXgene miRNA kit for fixed scalp, the miRNeasy kit for PBMCs, and the RNeasy kit for mouse skin. TCRbeta CDR3 regions were amplified by immunoSEQ multiplex PCR using 35 Vbeta forward and 13 Jbeta reverse primers. On the study overall, not on this receptor specifically: Scalp TCR repertoire analysis is complicated because resident alphabeta T cells in normal human skin are also sequenced, whereas mouse skin is dominated by gammadelta T cells. TCR sequences shared between patients were less clear than in mice, possibly partly because of HLA diversity in the patient population. Lesional scalp, especially in alopecia totalis/universalis, showed higher clonality and more expanded CD8+ clones than normal scalp, suggesting antigenic drive.

V was cut back by 4 bases and J by 3 bases, leaving a gap of 14 bases between them. Taken from cysteine to phenylalanine, the CDR3 has 14 residues. The read is trimmed to its CDR3 DNA, 42 bases read in frame from base 1. The germline V gene provides CDR1 SQVTM and CDR2 ANQGSEA. Comments on this clone: No cognate antigen has been identified for it. Base qualities are not at hand, and no much larger clone is one base apart.

Library preparation was by the immunoSEQ multiplex PCR assay. RNA was extracted from all samples and reverse transcribed into cDNA as template for TCR sequencing. First-strand cDNA was synthesized with SuperScript III using a 2:1 mix of oligo-dT and random hexamers. A synthetic immune receptor repertoire was used to gauge amplification bias, and whatever bias remained was removed computationally. In the original analysis: Raw reads were preprocessed for error removal, and CDR3 was defined according to IMGT conventions as running from the conserved cysteine to phenylalanine. Clonality was computed as 1 minus the Shannon entropy, with the entropy normalized by log2 of the number of productive unique TCRs. Whether scalp clones were CD4 or CD8 was inferred by matching scalp TCRbeta sequences against CD4 and CD8 repertoires sorted from blood. The table comes from immuneACCESS by way of TCRdb, which keeps in-frame sequences with V and J called. Part of the clones is missing from these tables; in studies checked, under half for an unresolved V gene and the rest for unknown reasons. The D gene and trimming were derived from the DNA, and the V and J assignments and clone size from that table. The sample has 140,000 to 150,000 clones on record, more than 75% of them singletons. About 15% of the sample comes from the top ten.

Read against the paper, the sample's time point label means: baseline before oral tofacitinib. Lesional scalp punch biopsies and peripheral blood were obtained from alopecia areata patients. PBMCs were separated by density centrifugation and stained for CD3, CD4 and CD8, after which CD4+ and CD8+ T cells were sorted on a FACSAria. The chain links TRBV29-1 with TRBJ2-3, with no D gene named confidently. The specimen was CD8+ T cells sorted from blood, collected at week 0. The receptor's source is a human donor with alopecia areata. The nucleotide sequence reads as follows: TGCAGCGTTGTGGGTGCGAAGGGAACAGATACGCAGTATTTT. The resulting protein is CSVVGAKGTDTQYF.